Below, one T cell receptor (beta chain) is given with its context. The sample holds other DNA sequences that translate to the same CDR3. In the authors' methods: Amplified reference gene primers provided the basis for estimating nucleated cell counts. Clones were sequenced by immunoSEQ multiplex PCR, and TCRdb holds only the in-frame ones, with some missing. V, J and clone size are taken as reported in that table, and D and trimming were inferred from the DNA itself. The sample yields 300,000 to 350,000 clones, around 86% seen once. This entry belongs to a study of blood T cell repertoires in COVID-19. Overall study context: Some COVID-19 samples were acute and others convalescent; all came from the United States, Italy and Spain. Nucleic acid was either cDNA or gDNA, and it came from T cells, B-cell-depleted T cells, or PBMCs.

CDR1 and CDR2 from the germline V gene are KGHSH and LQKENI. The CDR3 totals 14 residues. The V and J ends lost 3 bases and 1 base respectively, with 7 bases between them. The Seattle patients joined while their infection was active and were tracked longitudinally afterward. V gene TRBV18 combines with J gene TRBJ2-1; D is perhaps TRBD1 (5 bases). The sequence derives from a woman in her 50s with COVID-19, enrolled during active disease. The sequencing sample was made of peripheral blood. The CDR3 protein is CASSPQGSYNEQFF. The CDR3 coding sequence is TGTGCCAGCTCACCCCAGGGTTCCTACAATGAGCAGTTCTTC.